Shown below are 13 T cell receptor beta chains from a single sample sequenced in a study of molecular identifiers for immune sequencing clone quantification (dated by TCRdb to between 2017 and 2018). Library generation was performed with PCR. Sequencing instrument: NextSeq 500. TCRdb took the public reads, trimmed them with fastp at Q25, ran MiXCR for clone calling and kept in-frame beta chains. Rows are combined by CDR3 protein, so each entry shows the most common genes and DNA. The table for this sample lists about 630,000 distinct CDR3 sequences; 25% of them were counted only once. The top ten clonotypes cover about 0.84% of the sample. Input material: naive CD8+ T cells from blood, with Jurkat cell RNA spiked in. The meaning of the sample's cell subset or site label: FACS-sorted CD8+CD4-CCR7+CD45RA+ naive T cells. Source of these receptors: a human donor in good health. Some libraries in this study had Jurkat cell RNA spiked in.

The CDR3 reads CASTHTPWAGGPPDTQYF. CDR3 DNA sequence: TGTGCCAGTACGCACACTCCCTGGGCGGGAGGGCCCCCAGATACGCAGTATTTT. The chain links TRBV19 to TRBJ2-3, with 9 bases aligning to TRBD2. V lost 7 bases to trimming and J lost 4 bases; unmatched junction nucleotides: 18. The germline CDR1 and CDR2 sequences are LNHDA and SQIVND (reference sequence). This CDR3 contains 18 residues.

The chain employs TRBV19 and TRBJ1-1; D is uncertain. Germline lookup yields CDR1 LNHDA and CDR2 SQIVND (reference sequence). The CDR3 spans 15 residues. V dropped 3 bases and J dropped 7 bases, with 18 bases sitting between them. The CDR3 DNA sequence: TGTGCCAGTAGTATCGAGGGCTATACCCCACTTGAAGCTTTCTTT. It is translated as CASSIEGYTPLEAFF.

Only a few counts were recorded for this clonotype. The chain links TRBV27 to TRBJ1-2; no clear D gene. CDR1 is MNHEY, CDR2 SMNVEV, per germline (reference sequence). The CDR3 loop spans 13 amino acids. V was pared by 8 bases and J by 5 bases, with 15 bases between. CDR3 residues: CASSPFGEYGYTF. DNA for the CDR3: TGTGCCAGCTCTCCCTTTGGGGAGTATGGCTACACCTTC.

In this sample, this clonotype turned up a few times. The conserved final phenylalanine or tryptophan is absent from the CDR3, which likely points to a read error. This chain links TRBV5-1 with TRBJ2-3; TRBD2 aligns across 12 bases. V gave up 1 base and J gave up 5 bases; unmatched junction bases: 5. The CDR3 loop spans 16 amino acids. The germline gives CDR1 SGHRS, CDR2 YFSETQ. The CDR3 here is CASSLLAGGPIDTQYL. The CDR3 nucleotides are TGCGCCAGCAGCTTGCTAGCGGGGGGGCCGATAGATACGCAGTATCTT.

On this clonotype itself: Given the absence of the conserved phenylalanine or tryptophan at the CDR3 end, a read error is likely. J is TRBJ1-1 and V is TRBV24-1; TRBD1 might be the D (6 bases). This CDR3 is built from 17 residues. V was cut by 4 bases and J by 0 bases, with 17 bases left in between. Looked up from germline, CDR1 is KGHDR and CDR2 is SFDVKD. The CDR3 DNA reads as TGTGCCACCAGTGACGAATTCACAGGGTTTCTGAACACTGAAGCTTTCTCT. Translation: CATSDEFTGFLNTEAFS.

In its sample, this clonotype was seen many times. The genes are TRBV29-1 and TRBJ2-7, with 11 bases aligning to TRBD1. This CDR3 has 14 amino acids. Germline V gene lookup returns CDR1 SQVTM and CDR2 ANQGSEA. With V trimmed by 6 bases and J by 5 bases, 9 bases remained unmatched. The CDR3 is CSVGGRTGGDEQYF. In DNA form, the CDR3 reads TGCAGCGTCGGGGGGAGGACAGGGGGCGACGAGCAGTACTTC.

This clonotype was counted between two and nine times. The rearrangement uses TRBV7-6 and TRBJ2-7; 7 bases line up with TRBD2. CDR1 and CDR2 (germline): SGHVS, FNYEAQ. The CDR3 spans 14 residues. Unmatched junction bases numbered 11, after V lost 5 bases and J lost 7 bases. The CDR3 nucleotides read TGTGCCAGCAGCCCCGCGGGGGATTACTGGGAGCAGTACTTC. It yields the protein CASSPAGDYWEQYF.

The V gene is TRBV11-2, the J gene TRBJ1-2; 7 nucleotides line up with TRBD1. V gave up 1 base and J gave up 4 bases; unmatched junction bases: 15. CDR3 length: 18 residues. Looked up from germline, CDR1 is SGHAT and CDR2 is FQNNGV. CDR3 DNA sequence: TGTGCCAGCAGCTTAGGTGTTTGGGATACAGGGGAAATCTATGGCTACACCTTC. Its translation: CASSLGVWDTGEIYGYTF.

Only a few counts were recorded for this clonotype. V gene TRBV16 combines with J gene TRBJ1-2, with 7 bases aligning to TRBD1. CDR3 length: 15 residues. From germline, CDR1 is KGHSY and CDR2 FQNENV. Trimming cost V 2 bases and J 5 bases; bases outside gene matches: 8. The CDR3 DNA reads TGTGCCAGCAGCCAAAAGACCGGGACAGAGTATGGCTACACCTTC. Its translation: CASSQKTGTEYGYTF.

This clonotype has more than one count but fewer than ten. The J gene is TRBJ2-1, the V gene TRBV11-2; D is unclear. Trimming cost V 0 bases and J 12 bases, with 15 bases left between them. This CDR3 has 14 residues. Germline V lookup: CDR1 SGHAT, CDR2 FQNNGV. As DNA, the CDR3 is TGTGCCAGCAGCTTAGATTTCGCCCCACTGGGGCAGTTCTTC. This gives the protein CASSLDFAPLGQFF.

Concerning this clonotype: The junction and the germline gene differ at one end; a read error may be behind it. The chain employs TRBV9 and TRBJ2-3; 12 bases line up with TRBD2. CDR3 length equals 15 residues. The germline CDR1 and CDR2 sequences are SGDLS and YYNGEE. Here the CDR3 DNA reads TGTGCCAGCAGTCCTAGCGGGGGGGCTACAGATACGCTGTATTTT. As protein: CASSPSGGATDTLYF.

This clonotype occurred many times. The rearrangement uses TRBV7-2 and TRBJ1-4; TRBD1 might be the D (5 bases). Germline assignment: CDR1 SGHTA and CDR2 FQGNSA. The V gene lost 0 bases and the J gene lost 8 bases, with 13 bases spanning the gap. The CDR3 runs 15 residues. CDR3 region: CASSLAWGIEEKLFF. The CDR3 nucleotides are TGTGCCAGCAGCTTAGCTTGGGGGATTGAAGAAAAACTGTTTTTT.

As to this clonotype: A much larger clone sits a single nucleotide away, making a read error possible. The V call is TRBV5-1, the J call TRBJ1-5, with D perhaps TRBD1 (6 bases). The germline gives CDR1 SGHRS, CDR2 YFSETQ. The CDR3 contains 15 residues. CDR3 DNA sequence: TGCGCCAGCAGCTTAACAGGGTTAAGCAATAAGCCCCAGCATTTT. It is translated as CASSLTGLSNKPQHF.